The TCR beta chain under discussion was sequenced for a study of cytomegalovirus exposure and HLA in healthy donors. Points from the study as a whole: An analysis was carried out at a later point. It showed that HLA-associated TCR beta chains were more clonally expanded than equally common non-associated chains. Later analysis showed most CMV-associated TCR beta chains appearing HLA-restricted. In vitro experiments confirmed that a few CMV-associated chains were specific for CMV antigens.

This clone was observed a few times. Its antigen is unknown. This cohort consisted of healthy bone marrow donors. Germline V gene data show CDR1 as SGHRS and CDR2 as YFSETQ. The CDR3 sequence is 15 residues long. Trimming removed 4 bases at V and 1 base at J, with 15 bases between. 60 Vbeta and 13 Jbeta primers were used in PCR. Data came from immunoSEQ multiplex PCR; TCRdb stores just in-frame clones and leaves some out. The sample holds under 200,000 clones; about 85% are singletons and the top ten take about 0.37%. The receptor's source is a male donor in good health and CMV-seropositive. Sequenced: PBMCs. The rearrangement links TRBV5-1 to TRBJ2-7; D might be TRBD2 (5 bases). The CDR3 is CASSAGSMGSYEQYF. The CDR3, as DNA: TGCGCCAGCAGCGCTGGGAGTATGGGTTCCTACGAGCAGTACTTC.